This note documents a single T cell receptor beta chain sequence. The antigen remains unidentified. An end of the junction differs from the germline gene, which may be a read error. Other DNA sequences in this specimen translate into the identical CDR3. The CDR3 loop spans 16 amino acids. CDR1 and CDR2 (germline): SGHRS, YFSETQ. This entry is derived from a study of cytomegalovirus exposure and HLA in healthy donors. PCR amplification relied on 60 Vbeta primers (plus 13 Jbeta primers). Per the study methods: Per a later analysis, the number of unique TCR beta chains was around 79 million, of which about 11 million were shared. The method was immunoSEQ multiplex PCR; TCRdb's version includes in-frame clones alone and lacks a portion of them. The DNA gave D and trimming, while V, J and clone size come from that table. The sample lists approximately 77,000 clones, approximately 78% occurring once. Study outcomes and limitations: In a later analysis, DRB1 alleles had the most associated TCRs; HLA-C alleles the fewest. In presence/absence analyses, roughly uniform sequencing depth across donors was assumed.

The sample comprised PBMCs. The sequence derives from a man aged 35-49 years in good health and CMV-seronegative. The rearrangement joins TRBV5-1 to TRBJ2-7; 10 bases map to TRBD1. Written as DNA, the CDR3 is TGTGCCAGCAGCTTAGAACCGGGACAGGGGCGGTACGAGCAGTACTTC. Its translation: CASSLEPGQGRYEQYF.